The entry below describes one T cell receptor beta chain. Antigen specificity is unknown. Clones were read by immunoSEQ multiplex PCR, and TCRdb kept only the in-frame ones, dropping some. Of more than 120,000 clones listed, approximately 89% were seen once; the top ten hold roughly 1.8%. This sample was taken from a study of T cell responses to AZD1222 COVID-19 vaccine. It was second doses at about 4 or about 12 weeks that were pooled. Overall study findings and caveats: It was only after the peak T cell response that any repertoires were sampled. Baseline testing showed seropositivity in only six or seven AZD1222 recipients.

Per germline, CDR1 LGHDT and CDR2 YNNKEL (reference sequence). CDR3 size: 19 residues. The V and J ends lost 0 bases and 1 base, in that order; junction bases with no gene match: 9. This chain uses TRBV3-1 (or the pseudogene TRBV3-2) with TRBJ2-2, with 9 positions matching TRBD2. This clonotype was sampled from an adult who received the AZD1222 COVID-19 vaccine. The source material was peripheral blood, sampled 28 days after the second AZD1222 dose. The CDR3: CASSQDCHSGRWNTGELFF. As DNA, the CDR3 is TGTGCCAGCAGCCAAGATTGCCATAGCGGGAGATGGAACACCGGGGAGCTGTTTTTT.